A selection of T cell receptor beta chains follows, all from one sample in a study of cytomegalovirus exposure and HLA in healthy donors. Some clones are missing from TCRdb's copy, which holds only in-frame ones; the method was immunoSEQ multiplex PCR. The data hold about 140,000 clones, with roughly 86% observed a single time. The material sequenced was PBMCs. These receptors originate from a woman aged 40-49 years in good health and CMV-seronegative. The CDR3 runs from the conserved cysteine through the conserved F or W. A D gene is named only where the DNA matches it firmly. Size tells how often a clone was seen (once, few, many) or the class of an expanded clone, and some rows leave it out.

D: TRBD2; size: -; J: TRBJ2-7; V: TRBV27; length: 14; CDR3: CASSNPGGAYEQYF; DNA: TGTGCCAGCAGTAATCCGGGGGGGGCCTACGAGCAGTACTTC
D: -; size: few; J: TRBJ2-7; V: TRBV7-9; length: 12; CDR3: CSSSLGTYEQYF; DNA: TGTTCCAGCAGCTTAGGGACTTACGAGCAGTACTTC
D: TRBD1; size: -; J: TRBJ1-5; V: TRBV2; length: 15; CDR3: CASSPSWGQGWSQHF; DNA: TGTGCCAGCAGTCCAAGTTGGGGACAGGGCTGGTCCCAGCATTTT
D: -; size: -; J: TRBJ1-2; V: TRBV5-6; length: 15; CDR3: CASSLGSLRSYGYTF; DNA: TGTGCCAGCAGCTTGGGCTCGCTTCGTAGCTATGGCTACACCTTC
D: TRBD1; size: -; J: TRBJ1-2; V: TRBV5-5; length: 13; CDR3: CASSSLPGGGYTF; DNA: TGTGCCAGCAGCAGCCTTCCAGGGGGAGGCTACACCTTC
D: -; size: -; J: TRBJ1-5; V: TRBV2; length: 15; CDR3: CASSSSDASNQPQHF; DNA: TGTGCCAGCAGTTCTAGCGACGCAAGCAATCAGCCCCAGCATTTT
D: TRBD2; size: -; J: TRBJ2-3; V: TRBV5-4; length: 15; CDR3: CASSRPGTGRDTQYF; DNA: TGTGCCAGCAGCCGGCCTGGGACCGGGAGGGATACGCAGTATTTT
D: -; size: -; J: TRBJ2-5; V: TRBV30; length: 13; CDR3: CAWSVRVQETQYF; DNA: TGTGCCTGGAGTGTTCGCGTACAAGAGACCCAGTACTTC
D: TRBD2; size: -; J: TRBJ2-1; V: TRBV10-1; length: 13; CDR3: CASSPGLAARKFF; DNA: TGCGCCAGCAGCCCGGGACTAGCGGCCAGAAAGTTCTTC
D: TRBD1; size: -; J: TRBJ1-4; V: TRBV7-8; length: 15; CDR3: CASSPWTGGSEKLFF; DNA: TGTGCCAGCAGCCCCTGGACAGGGGGAAGCGAAAAACTGTTTTTT
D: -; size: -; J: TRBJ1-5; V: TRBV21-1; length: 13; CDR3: CASSKGPNQPQHF; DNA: TGTGCCAGCAGCAAAGGGCCCAATCAGCCCCAGCATTTT
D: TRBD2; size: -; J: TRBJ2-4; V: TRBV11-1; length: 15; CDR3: CASSPRGGAKNIQYF; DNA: TGTGCCAGCAGCCCCCGGGGGGGGGCCAAAAACATTCAGTACTTC
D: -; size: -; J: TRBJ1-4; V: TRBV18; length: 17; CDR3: CASSPRESTVANEKLFF; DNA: TGTGCCAGCTCACCACGCGAAAGTACCGTAGCTAATGAAAAACTGTTTTTT
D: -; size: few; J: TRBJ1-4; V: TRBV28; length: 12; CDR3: CASSSGNEKLFF; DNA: TGTGCCAGCAGTTCAGGGAACGAAAAACTGTTTTTT
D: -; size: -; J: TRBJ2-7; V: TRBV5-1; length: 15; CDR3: CASSLGISQTYEQYF; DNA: TGCGCCAGCAGCTTGGGAATTAGCCAAACCTACGAGCAGTACTTC
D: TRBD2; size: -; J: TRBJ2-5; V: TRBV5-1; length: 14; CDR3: CASSRIAGEETQYF; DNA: TGCGCCAGCAGCCGCATAGCGGGGGAAGAGACCCAGTACTTC
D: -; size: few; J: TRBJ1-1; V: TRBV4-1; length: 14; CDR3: CASSQGGLNTEAFF; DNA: TGCGCCAGCAGCCAAGGAGGCCTGAACACTGAAGCTTTCTTT
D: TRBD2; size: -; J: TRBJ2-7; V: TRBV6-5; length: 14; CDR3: CASSEGREGRYGYF; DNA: TGTGCCAGCAGTGAGGGTCGGGAGGGCCGCTATGGGTACTTC
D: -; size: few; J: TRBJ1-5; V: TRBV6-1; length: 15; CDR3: CASKLGATTNQPQHF; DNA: TGTGCCAGCAAGCTGGGGGCGACTACCAATCAGCCCCAGCATTTT
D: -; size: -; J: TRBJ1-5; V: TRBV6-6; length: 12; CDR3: CATRGVDQPQHF; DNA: TGTGCCACCCGCGGGGTCGATCAGCCCCAGCATTTT
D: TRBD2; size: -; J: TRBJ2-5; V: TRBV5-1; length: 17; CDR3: CASSLEGLAGGEETQYF; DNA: TGCGCCAGCAGCTTGGAAGGACTAGCGGGAGGCGAAGAGACCCAGTACTTC
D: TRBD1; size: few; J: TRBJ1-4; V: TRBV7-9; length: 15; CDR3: CASSRTGTGGEKLFF; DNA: TGTGCCAGCAGTCGTACCGGGACAGGTGGAGAAAAACTGTTTTTT
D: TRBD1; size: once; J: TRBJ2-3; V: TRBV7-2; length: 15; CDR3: CASSLSGQVADTQYF; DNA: TGTGCCAGCAGCCTCAGCGGACAGGTCGCGGATACGCAGTATTTT
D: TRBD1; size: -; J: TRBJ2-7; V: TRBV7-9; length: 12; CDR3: CSSSYGQGEQYF; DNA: TGTTCCAGCAGCTACGGACAGGGCGAGCAGTACTTC
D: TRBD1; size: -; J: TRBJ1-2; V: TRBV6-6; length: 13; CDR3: CASIRQGGSGYTF; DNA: TGTGCCAGCATCCGTCAGGGGGGAAGCGGCTACACCTTC
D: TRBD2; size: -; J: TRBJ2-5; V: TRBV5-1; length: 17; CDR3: CASSKGAASGSRETQYF; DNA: TGCGCCAGCAGCAAGGGCGCGGCTAGCGGGAGTAGGGAGACCCAGTACTTC
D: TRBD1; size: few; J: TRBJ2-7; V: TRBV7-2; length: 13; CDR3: CASSSGTGYEQYF; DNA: TGTGCCAGCAGCTCAGGGACAGGGTACGAGCAGTACTTC
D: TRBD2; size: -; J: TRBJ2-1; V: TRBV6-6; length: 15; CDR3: CASSTGLGGINEQFF; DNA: TGTGCCAGCAGCACGGGACTAGGGGGGATCAATGAGCAGTTCTTC
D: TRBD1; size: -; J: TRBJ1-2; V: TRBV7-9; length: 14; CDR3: CASSLEGGGYGYTF; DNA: TGTGCCAGCAGCTTAGAAGGGGGCGGCTATGGCTACACCTTC
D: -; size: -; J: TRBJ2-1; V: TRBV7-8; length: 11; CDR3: CASSRTATQFF; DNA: TGTGCCAGCAGCAGGACTGCGACACAGTTCTTC
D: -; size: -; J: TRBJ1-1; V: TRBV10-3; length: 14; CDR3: CAISPGDRDTEAFF; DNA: TGTGCCATCAGCCCAGGGGACCGTGACACTGAAGCTTTCTTT
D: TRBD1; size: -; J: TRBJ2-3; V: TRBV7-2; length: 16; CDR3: CASSHRTGRPSDTQYF; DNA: TGTGCCAGCAGCCACCGGACAGGGCGACCCTCGGATACGCAGTATTTT